This T cell receptor beta chain was retrieved from a study of beta chain features in type 1 diabetes. Study-wide background: The study examined 107,917,701 sorted cells across all samples. Study-wide findings and caveats: In every one of the four CD4+ subsets, TCRB CDR3s were moderately but significantly shorter in Type 1 diabetes patients.

Germline V gives CDR1 MDHEN, CDR2 SYDVKM. Trimming stripped 1 base from V and 2 bases from J, with 11 bases between. The CDR3 covers 15 residues. The authors reverse transcribed all of the isolated RNA, so sequencing captured expressed TCRB transcripts. This table comes from immunoSEQ multiplex PCR, and its TCRdb copy is limited to in-frame clones, with some not included. The data show about 260,000 clones, with roughly 20% seen just once and roughly 0.028% held by the top ten. As concerns this clone: Its antigen remains unknown.

This TCR derives from a woman aged 40-49 years with type 1 diabetes. The J gene is TRBJ2-5, the V gene TRBV28; tentative D call: TRBD1 (7 bases). Material for sequencing was naive CD4+ T cells from blood. Here the CDR3 DNA reads TGTGCCAGCAGTTTATCGCAGGGGGGACAAGAGACCCAGTACTTC. It encodes CASSLSQGGQETQYF. Together with reference TRBV28 and TRBJ2-5, the CDR3 gives the full variable domain: DVKVTQSSRYLVKRTGEKVFLECVQDMDHENMFWYRQDPGLGLRLIYFSYDVKMKEKGDIPEGYSVSREKKERFSLILESASTNQTSMYLCASSLSQGGQETQYFGPGTRLLVL.